This record concerns one T cell receptor beta chain sequence. Its specificity is not known. The data are from a study of radiotherapy plus CTLA-4 blockade in lung cancer. Study details: For 15% to 20% of patients, objective responses occurred, and about 33% had disease control.

The CDR3 consists of 16 residues. Germline values: CDR1 SEHNR, CDR2 FQNEAQ (reference sequence). J gave up 3 bases and V 5 bases, and 5 bases lay outside the gene matches. Method: immunoSEQ multiplex PCR; TCRdb's copy keeps in-frame clones and lacks some. The sample lists 23,000 or so clones; about three quarters were seen once. Findings of the study overall: The best prediction of response reportedly came from early blood T cell clone dynamics, with interferon-beta. Some TCR clones had been derived from tumors. These clones expanded in peripheral blood after radiotherapy plus ipilimumab.

V usage is TRBV7-9 and J usage is TRBJ2-5, with TRBD2 matching over 14 bases. This clonotype was obtained from a human donor with non-small cell lung cancer who had stable disease on radiotherapy plus ipilimumab. The specimen comprised peripheral blood, sampled from a patient treated with radiotherapy plus ipilimumab. CDR3 bases: TGTGCCAGCAGCCCACCGGGACTAGCGGGAGAAGAGACCCAGTACTTC. Its protein is CASSPPGLAGEETQYF.